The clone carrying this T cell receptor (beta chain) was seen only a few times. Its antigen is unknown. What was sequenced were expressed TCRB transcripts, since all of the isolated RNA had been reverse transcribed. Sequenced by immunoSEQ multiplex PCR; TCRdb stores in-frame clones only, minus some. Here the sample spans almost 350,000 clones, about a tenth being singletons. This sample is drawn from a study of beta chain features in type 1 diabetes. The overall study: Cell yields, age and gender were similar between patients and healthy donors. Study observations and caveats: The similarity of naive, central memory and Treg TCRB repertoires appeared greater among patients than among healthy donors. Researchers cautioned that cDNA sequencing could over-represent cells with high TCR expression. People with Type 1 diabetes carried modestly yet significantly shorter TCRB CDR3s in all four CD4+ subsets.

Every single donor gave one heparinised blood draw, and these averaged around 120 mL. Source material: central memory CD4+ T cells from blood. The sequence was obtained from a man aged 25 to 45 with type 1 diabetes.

The CDR3 loop is CASSLEGREAETQYF. CDR3 DNA: TGTGCCAGCAGCTTGGAAGGCAGGGAGGCAGAGACCCAGTACTTC. This chain links TRBV5-4 with TRBJ2-5; D might be TRBD2 (6 bases). CDR1 and CDR2 (germline): SGHNT, YYREEE (reference sequence). CDR3 length: 15 residues. V gave up 0 bases and J gave up 4 bases, with 13 bases separating them. Supplemented by reference TRBV5-4 and TRBJ2-5, the full variable domain reads ETGVTQSPTHLIKTRGQQVTLRCSSQSGHNTVSWYQQALGQGPQFIFQYYREEENGRGNFPPRFSGLQFPNYSSELNVNALELDDSALYLCASSLEGREAETQYFGPGTRLLVL.